This TCR beta chain was identified during a study of T-cell reconstitution after alpha-beta-depleted transplantation in children. For this clonotype: Its antigen remains unknown.

Study-wide results and limits: Roughly two months post-transplant, alpha-beta T cells reportedly originated from several hundred graft clones that had expanded.

Germline V gene lookup returns CDR1 DFQATT and CDR2 SNEGSKA (reference sequence). The CDR3 has 10 amino acids. V dropped 7 bases and J dropped 5 bases, with 9 bases sitting between them. Unique molecular identifiers tagged the TCRbeta library. MiXCR, run by TCRdb on the PCR reads, gives a single entry per CDR3 protein. This table holds about 110,000 distinct CDR3 sequences, approximately 10% found once. The V and J genes are TRBV20-1 and TRBJ2-7, with D unclear. This TCR came from a boy younger than 10 with acute lymphoblastic leukemia, due to receive a stem cell transplant. Sequences were derived from PBMCs, sampled before TCRalphabeta/CD19-depleted stem cell transplant. Here the CDR3 reads CSGGHHEQYF. The CDR3 DNA is TGCAGTGGGGGTCACCACGAGCAGTACTTC.